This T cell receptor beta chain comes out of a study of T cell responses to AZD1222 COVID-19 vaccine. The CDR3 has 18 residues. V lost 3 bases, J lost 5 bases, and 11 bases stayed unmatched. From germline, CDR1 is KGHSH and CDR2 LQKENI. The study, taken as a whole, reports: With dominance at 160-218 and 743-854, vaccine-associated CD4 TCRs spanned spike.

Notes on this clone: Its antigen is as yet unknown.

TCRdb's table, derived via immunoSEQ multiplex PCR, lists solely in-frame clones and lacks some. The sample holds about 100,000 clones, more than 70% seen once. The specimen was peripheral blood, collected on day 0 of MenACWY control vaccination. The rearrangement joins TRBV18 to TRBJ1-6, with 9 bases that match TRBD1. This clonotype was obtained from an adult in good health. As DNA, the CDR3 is TGTGCCAGCTCACCCAGACCTACAGGGGGCCCTGATAATTCACCCCTCCACTTT. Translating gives CASSPRPTGGPDNSPLHF.